What follows describes a single T cell receptor (beta chain). Its target is unknown. This specimen belongs to a study of regulatory T cells in long-lasting Graves disease. Findings of the study overall: The study found persistent patients shared more public clonotypes (around 2,500) than new patients (nearly 1,000). Relative to newly diagnosed Graves' patients, persistent ones had lower TCR diversity. The study found TRBV28, TRBJ1-2 and TRBJ2-5 favored in persistent disease.

The authors built TCR beta libraries using iRepertoire HTBI primers and Arm-PCR of CDR3 regions. MiXCR was run by TCRdb on the multiplex PCR reads, yielding one entry per CDR3 protein. The sample lists around 450,000 distinct CDR3 sequences; around a fifth were seen once. As for time point: persistent/refractory GD, antithyroid drugs over 5 years with positive TRAb. The authors made the TCR library using RNA they extracted from PBMCs. Graves' disease diagnoses followed American Thyroid Association guidelines. The CDR3 length is 16 residues. The germline gives CDR1 SGHRS, CDR2 YFSETQ. Trimming left V 4 bases short and J 3 bases short, with 16 bases between.

The specimen was peripheral blood mononuclear cells (PBMCs), collected when the disease was refractory, from a patient treated with antithyroid drugs. V usage is TRBV5-1 and J usage is TRBJ1-4; possible D gene TRBD1, 5 bases. The sequence was collected from a female donor with Graves disease. CDR3 sequence reads: CASSKGRTAANEKLFF. The CDR3 DNA reads TGCGCCAGCAGCAAGGGACGGACCGCCGCTAATGAAAAACTGTTTTTT.